The 12 T cell receptor beta chains in this list originate from one sample, sequenced in a study of blood T cell dynamics during melanoma immunotherapy. Time point given: pre-treatment baseline. The repertoire was sequenced with immunoSEQ multiplex PCR; TCRdb's copy has only in-frame clones and lacks some. In the table there are fewer than 18,000 clones, 85% to 90% of which are singletons. The material was blood, obtained from a patient treated with checkpoint blockade. Receptor source: a human donor with melanoma.

This chain connects TRBV6-1 to TRBJ2-4; D is possibly TRBD2 (5 bases). Germline CDR1 MNHNS, CDR2 SASEGT. There are 11 residues in the CDR3. Trimming shortened V by 5 bases and J by 9 bases, and 8 bases separated the two germline ends. DNA for the CDR3: TGTGCCAGCAGTCAACGGGGCATTCAGTACTTC. It is translated as CASSQRGIQYF.

The V call is TRBV7-9, the J call TRBJ1-2; no reliable D call. Trimming removed 0 bases at V and 4 bases at J, with 18 bases between. This CDR3 is built from 17 residues. Germline lookup yields CDR1 SEHNR and CDR2 FQNEAQ (reference sequence). The CDR3 is CASSLAGEGPTSYGYTF. The CDR3 nucleotides are TGTGCCAGCAGCTTAGCCGGAGAGGGCCCTACCTCCTATGGCTACACCTTC.

The chain has TRBV7-9 and TRBJ1-6; TRBD1 might be the D (5 bases). Looked up from germline, CDR1 is SEHNR and CDR2 is FQNEAQ (reference sequence). CDR3 length equals 16 residues. Trimming left V 5 bases short and J 7 bases short, with 18 bases between. The CDR3 loop reads CASSLRGGHQNSPLHF. The CDR3 region has the DNA TGTGCCAGCAGCCTAAGAGGTGGACACCAAAATTCACCCCTCCACTTT.

The CDR3 reads CASSLATGATNEKLFF. For the CDR3, the DNA is TGTGCCAGCAGCTTAGCGACAGGGGCAACTAATGAAAAACTGTTTTTT. The rearrangement links TRBV7-9 to TRBJ1-4; 8 bases map to TRBD1. This CDR3 is built from 16 residues. The germline CDR1 and CDR2 sequences are SEHNR and FQNEAQ (reference sequence). V lost 0 bases, J lost 0 bases, and 0 bases stayed unmatched.

The J gene is TRBJ2-7, the V gene TRBV10-3; no reliable D call. The CDR3 runs 13 residues. Trimming stripped 2 bases from V and 5 bases from J, with 10 bases between. Germline CDR1 reads ENHRY; CDR2 reads SYGVKD. Here the CDR3 reads CAISESTSNEQYF. Written as DNA, the CDR3 is TGTGCCATCAGTGAGAGCACAAGCAACGAGCAGTACTTC.

The rearrangement uses TRBV4-2 and TRBJ2-1; tentative D call: TRBD2 (6 bases). Between the trimmed V and J ends, which lost 2 bases and 12 bases, there was a span of 14 bases. CDR3 length: 13 residues. Germline CDR1 LGHNA, CDR2 YNFKEQ. In DNA, the CDR3 is TGTGCCAGCAGCCAATCTCCCAACGGGGGGCAGTTCTTC. As protein: CASSQSPNGGQFF.

This clone was seen just once. The chain employs TRBV9 and TRBJ2-7; a weak D match, TRBD2 (5 bases). Trimming left V 1 base short and J 0 bases short, with 11 bases between. CDR3 length: 15 amino acids. The V gene's germline CDR1 is SGDLS and CDR2 YYNGEE. CDR3 sequence: CASSVQPGTSYEQYF. CDR3 DNA sequence: TGTGCCAGCAGCGTACAACCGGGAACCTCCTACGAGCAGTACTTC.

The chain carries TRBV12-2 and TRBJ1-5; the D call in the table, TRBD1, was not verified against the DNA. TRBV12-2 is a listed pseudogene. The length of the CDR3 is 18 residues. The CDR3 sequence is CASRLEGGQGHSNQPQHF. In DNA form, the CDR3 reads TGTGCAAGTCGCTTAGAGGGGGGACAGGGGCATAGCAATCAGCCCCAGCATTTT.

This chain uses TRBV6-6 with TRBJ1-5; 11 bases align to TRBD1. Per germline, CDR1 MNHNY and CDR2 SVGAGI (reference sequence). The CDR3 extends over 16 amino acids. The V gene end was trimmed by 2 bases and the J gene end by 6 bases; junction bases not matched to a gene: 6. CDR3 amino acids: CASSYGTGGEGQPQHF. The CDR3 DNA reads TGTGCCAGCAGTTACGGGACAGGGGGAGAGGGTCAGCCCCAGCATTTT.

The chain has TRBV5-4 and TRBJ1-4; D ambiguous. The CDR3 loop spans 15 amino acids. V lost 4 bases and J lost 1, with 11 bases in between. CDR1 is SGHNT, CDR2 YYREEE, per germline (reference sequence). In nucleotides, the CDR3 is TGTGCCAGCAGCCCGAGTCGGGGAACTAATGAAAAACTGTTTTTT. Protein sequence: CASSPSRGTNEKLFF.

The chain uses TRBV7-9 and TRBJ2-5, with TRBD2 matching 7 bases. Germline CDR1 SEHNR, CDR2 FQNEAQ (reference sequence). CDR3 length equals 14 residues. The junction had 4 bases not matched to a gene; V was cut back by 5 bases and J by 1 base. The CDR3 bases are TGTGCCAGCAGCCAAGCGGGATTCCAAGAGACCCAGTACTTC. This translates into CASSQAGFQETQYF.

The sample holds one count of this clone. CDR3 nucleotides: TGTGCCAGCAGCCGAACTTACGGACAGCTCTATGGCTACACCTTC. Protein product: CASSRTYGQLYGYTF. The chain recombines TRBV5-4 with TRBJ1-2; a possible D gene is TRBD1 (6 bases). This CDR3 is 15 amino acids long. With 4 bases removed from V and 4 bases from J, the gap between germline ends came to 17 bases. Germline V gives CDR1 SGHNT, CDR2 YYREEE (reference sequence).